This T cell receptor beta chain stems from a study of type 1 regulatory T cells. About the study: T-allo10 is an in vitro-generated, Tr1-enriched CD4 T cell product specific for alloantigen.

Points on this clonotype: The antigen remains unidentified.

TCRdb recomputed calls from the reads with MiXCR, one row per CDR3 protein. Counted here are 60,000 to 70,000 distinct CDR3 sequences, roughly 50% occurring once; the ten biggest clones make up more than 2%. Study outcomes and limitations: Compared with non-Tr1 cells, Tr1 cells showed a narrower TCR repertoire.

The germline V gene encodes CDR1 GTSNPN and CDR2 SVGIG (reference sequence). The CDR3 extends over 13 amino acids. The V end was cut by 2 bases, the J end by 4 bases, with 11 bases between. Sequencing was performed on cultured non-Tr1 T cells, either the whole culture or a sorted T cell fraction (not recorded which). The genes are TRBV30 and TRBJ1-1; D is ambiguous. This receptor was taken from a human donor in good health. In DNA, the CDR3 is TGTGCCTGGAGTTCCCAAGGATCCACTGAAGCTTTCTTT. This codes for CAWSSQGSTEAFF.